The present entry profiles one TCR beta chain with its context. This clone was recorded once. The antigen it recognizes is unknown. Nothing much larger sits one base from this clone, and base qualities are not available. This specimen belongs to a study of graft-versus-host responses after intestinal transplantation (dated by TCRdb to the early 2020s). Study-level background: The transplants that recipients received were multivisceral, liver-intestinal, or isolated intestinal. Every recipient was given anti-thymocyte globulin induction, then maintenance tacrolimus and steroids for 3 to 4 years. After intestinal transplantation, graft-versus-host and host-versus-graft alloreactive T cell clones in the graft, circulation and bone marrow were tracked using bulk TCR-beta CDR3 sequencing. Alloreactive clones were identified by sequencing pre-transplant mixed lymphocyte reaction products and comparing them with unstimulated pre-transplant donor and recipient T cells. The cohort enrolled around 23 intestinal transplant recipients including one retransplant, and 3 patients lacking pretransplant specimens were excluded. Donor T cell macrochimerism was defined as a peak of at least 4% donor T cells among recipient peripheral blood mononuclear cells. Instead of going to the commercial service, samples from a few later patients were sequenced in-house on an Illumina MiSeq and processed with MiXCR. Findings and caveats that apply to the study as a whole: GvH clones were detected in recipient bone marrow, and some appeared earlier in ileal mucosa or blood, consistent with an intestinal mucosal origin. Peak levels of circulating GvH clones were associated with declines in HvG clones early after transplant. In patients with donor T cell macrochimerism, the allografts had high GvH to HvG T cell clonal ratios. The conclusions were limited by the relatively low number and heterogeneity of the intestinal transplant patients.

What this sample's time point label stands for: cells obtained before transplantation from donor or recipient. CD3+CD4+ and CD3+CD8+ populations were FACS-sorted from unstimulated pre-transplant donor and recipient cells taken from spleen or lymph nodes. For CDR1 and CDR2, the germline V gene lists MNHEY and SVGAGI. V has 5 bases trimmed and J has 9 bases trimmed; junction bases matching no gene number 4. Reading from cysteine to phenylalanine, the CDR3 counts 14 amino acids. The sequence is cut down to CDR3 DNA, 42 bases in frame from base 1. Libraries were prepared through the immunoSEQ multiplex PCR assay. In most patients, genomic DNA was isolated using the Qiagen DNeasy Blood and Tissue Kit and sent frozen to Adaptive Biotechnologies for TCR sequencing. For most patients, genomic DNA was subjected to high-throughput TCR-beta CDR3 sequencing by Adaptive Biotechnologies. The study's own analysis went as follows. TCR sequencing data for more than 15 patients were retrieved from Adaptive's ImmunoSEQ software; three other patients were processed with MiXCR and VDJtools. To correct CD4 versus CD8 sorting errors, any sequence found in both subsets at a frequency ratio below 5:1 was removed. Because the origin of CDR3 nucleotide sequences shared between donor and recipient could not be assigned, those sequences were removed. Alloreactive clones required at least 2-fold expansion over unstimulated cells and minimum CFSE-low frequency of 0.002% (template counts) or 0.001% (read counts). A clone was considered mappable if detected in the sequenced pre-transplant spleen, lymph node, or MLR CFSE-low populations of the donor or recipient. The cumulative frequency of alloreactive clones was calculated as a percentage of all sequences, weighted by copy number. The table was pulled from immuneACCESS by TCRdb, which kept in-frame rearrangements only. Such tables lose some clones; where checked, under half of the loss comes from unresolved V genes, and the rest has no known cause. For V, J and clone size, that table is used; D and trimming come from the DNA. This sample has fewer than 85,000 clones in its table, and approximately 80% of those were observed once. 0.39% of the sample comes from the top ten.

In this chain, TRBV6-5 is recombined with TRBJ2-1; TRBD2 matches 13 bases in the middle. The clonotype was recovered from a human donor who was the organ donor for an intestinal transplant. Sample: unstimulated CD4+ T cells sorted from spleen or lymph node cells, taken before transplant. Read as DNA, the sequence is TGTGCCAGCAGTCCGGGGACTAGCGGGGCTGAGCAGTTCTTC. Protein translation: CASSPGTSGAEQFF.